The sequence of this T cell receptor beta chain was determined in a study of T cell changes during pregnancy in multiple sclerosis. J gave up 0 bases and V 4 bases, and 2 bases lay outside the gene matches. From germline, CDR1 is SGHRS and CDR2 YFSETQ. The CDR3 consists of 14 residues. TCRdb's table, derived via immunoSEQ multiplex PCR, lists solely in-frame clones and lacks some. The data show fewer than 60,000 clones, about 90% seen once. This specimen was peripheral blood, taken in the third trimester of pregnancy. The sequence was collected from a female donor in good health, enrolled as a control in a pregnancy study. This sequence joins TRBV5-1 and TRBJ2-3, with 7 bases aligning to TRBD1. DNA of the CDR3: TGCGCCAGCAGCAAGGGACAGAGCACAGATACGCAGTATTTT. Translating it yields CASSKGQSTDTQYF.